The 9 T cell receptor beta chains given below trace back to one sample, sequenced in a study of identical twins. TCRdb ran MiXCR on the 5' RACE reads and lists one entry per CDR3 protein. Counted here are some 790,000 distinct CDR3 sequences, roughly 18% occurring once; the ten biggest clones make up roughly 14%. This same sample was also part of a study on T cells expressing NK-cell markers.

Sequenced material: PBMCs. The receptors here all came from a woman younger than 35 in good health.

The chain couples TRBV6-5 to TRBJ2-2, with TRBD1 matching 9 bases. The V and J ends lost 2 bases and 0 bases, in that order; junction bases with no gene match: 4. Germline V gives CDR1 MNHEY, CDR2 SVGAGI. The CDR3 spans 17 residues. CDR3 DNA sequence: TGTGCCAGCAGTTACCCTAGGACAGGGGCGAACACCGGGGAGCTGTTTTTT. Amino acids: CASSYPRTGANTGELFF.

V usage is TRBV12-3 or TRBV12-4 and J usage is TRBJ1-2; D is perhaps TRBD1 (5 bases). This CDR3 region has 12 residues. V gave up 7 bases and J gave up 3 bases, with 9 bases separating them. DNA for the CDR3: TGTGCCAGCATCTCGACAGACTATGGCTACACCTTC. It specifies CASISTDYGYTF.

This clonotype was counted between two and nine times. The V gene is TRBV20-1, the J gene TRBJ2-7; D is possibly TRBD1 or TRBD2 (5 bases each). Germline lookup yields CDR1 DFQATT and CDR2 SNEGSKA (reference sequence). Trimming removed 7 bases at V and 3 bases at J, with 19 bases between. The CDR3 is made up of 14 amino acids. The CDR3 is CSVVPGTSFYEQYF. In DNA, the CDR3 is TGCAGTGTCGTCCCGGGGACCTCCTTCTACGAGCAGTACTTC.

The chain links TRBV27 to TRBJ2-1, with a possible D match to TRBD1 (6 bases). Trimming removed 8 bases from V and 5 bases from J, with 19 bases in between. This CDR3 has 15 residues. Germline values: CDR1 MNHEY, CDR2 SMNVEV (reference sequence). CDR3 nucleotides: TGTGCCAGCGCAAGCTTGACAGGCATCGACAATGAGCAGTTCTTC. It yields the protein CASASLTGIDNEQFF.

This clonotype occurred a few times. V is TRBV7-9 and J is TRBJ2-7, with a possible D match to TRBD2 (6 bases). V lost 7 bases and J lost 0, with 13 bases in between. Germline V lookup: CDR1 SEHNR, CDR2 FQNEAQ (reference sequence). The CDR3 is made up of 14 amino acids. The CDR3 DNA reads as TGTGCCAGCAAAGCTGGGGGGATCTCCTACGAGCAGTACTTC. Residues: CASKAGGISYEQYF.

This sequence joins TRBV11-2 and TRBJ2-7; D gene unclear. Germline CDR1 reads SGHAT; CDR2 reads FQNNGV. CDR3 length: 16 residues. Trimming removed 5 bases at V and 1 base at J, with 18 bases between. The CDR3 bases are TGTGCCAGCAGCATCTGGGTGGCAGTGCGGTCCTACGAGCAGTACTTC. This gives the protein CASSIWVAVRSYEQYF.

This clonotype was observed at least ten times. This rearrangement joins TRBV29-1 to TRBJ2-7; perhaps TRBD2 as D (5 bases). The germline V gene encodes CDR1 SQVTM and CDR2 ANQGSEA. With 7 bases removed from V and 3 bases from J, the gap between germline ends came to 16 bases. The CDR3 runs 13 residues. The DNA of the CDR3 is TGCAGCGCCGGAGGAAGATCCGTCTACGAGCAGTACTTC. Its protein product is CSAGGRSVYEQYF.

This clonotype was seen only a few times. The V and J genes are TRBV24-1 and TRBJ2-1; TRBD2 might be the D (6 bases). V lost 3 bases, J lost 2 bases, and 10 bases lay in between. Germline V gives CDR1 KGHDR, CDR2 SFDVKD. CDR3 size: 15 residues. CDR3 in DNA: TGTGCCACCAGTGATAGTAGCGGTGCCTACAATGAGCAGTTCTTC. This encodes CATSDSSGAYNEQFF.

The chain couples TRBV12-3 or TRBV12-4 to TRBJ2-1; 7 positions agree with TRBD2. With V trimmed by 1 base and J by 8 bases, 5 bases remained unmatched. This CDR3 region has 14 residues. The chain's CDR3 is CASSLGWGGDEQFF. CDR3 coding DNA: TGTGCCAGCAGTTTAGGGTGGGGGGGGGATGAGCAGTTCTTC.